Included here is one T cell receptor (beta chain) sequence, with context. CDR3 length: 14 amino acids. In germline, CDR1 is KGHDR, CDR2 SFDVKD. After removal of 3 bases from V and 4 bases from J, the junction contained 2 bases not matched to a gene. TCRdb re-called the 5' RACE reads with MiXCR, one entry per CDR3 protein. In the table there are 62,000 or so distinct CDR3 sequences, 22% of which are singletons. This receptor was identified in a female donor with breast cancer. The genes are TRBV24-1 and TRBJ2-7, with 10 positions matching TRBD2. Sequences were obtained from memory CD4+ T cells sorted from a lymph node. Subset of the sample: memory CD4+ T cells, CD4+CD45RO+CD25-. The CDR3 reads CATSDPTSGYEQYF. CDR3 coding DNA: TGTGCCACCAGTGATCCGACTAGCGGGTACGAGCAGTACTTC.